The 27 T cell receptor beta chains listed next were all sequenced from one sample in a study of shared clonotypes between healthy human individuals. Only in-frame clones appear in the TCRdb table, and some are missing; sequencing was by immunoSEQ multiplex PCR. The sample lists some 980,000 clones, more than 75% seen once, with around 1.5% in the top ten. The sample taken for sequencing was memory CD4+ T cells sorted from blood. Subset meaning: CD45RA-negative fraction. These receptor sequences come from a man between 18 and 29 years old in good health.

This clone was seen a handful of times. The chain combines TRBV30 with TRBJ2-1; D possibly matches TRBD1 or TRBD2 (5 bases each). CDR1 is GTSNPN, CDR2 SVGIG, per germline (reference sequence). Trimming took 4 bases from V and 6 from J, leaving 13 bases between them. CDR3 length: 13 residues. This CDR3 reads CAWKPGPSNEQFF. The CDR3 DNA sequence: TGTGCCTGGAAGCCGGGACCAAGCAATGAGCAGTTCTTC.

The table lists this clone with many counts. The V call is TRBV7-4, the J call TRBJ2-7; the D gene could be TRBD1 or TRBD2 (5 bases each). CDR1 is SGHVT, CDR2 SQSDAQ, per germline. This CDR3 is 13 amino acids long. Trimming removed 8 bases from V and 2 bases from J, with 13 bases in between. CDR3 in amino acids: CASEVRGPYEQYF. DNA for the CDR3: TGTGCCAGCGAGGTTAGGGGACCCTACGAGCAGTACTTC.

This clone was detected a few times. The V call is TRBV9, the J call TRBJ2-7, with D maybe TRBD2 (5 bases). CDR1 and CDR2 from the germline V gene are SGDLS and YYNGEE. V gave up 3 bases and J gave up 2 bases, with 12 bases separating them. This CDR3 comprises 14 residues. The CDR3 loop reads CASSGGGGPYEQYF. In DNA, the CDR3 is TGTGCCAGCAGCGGAGGAGGCGGCCCCTACGAGCAGTACTTC.

This clone has at least ten counts. J is TRBJ1-2 and V is TRBV30; the D is unclear. Trimming stripped 5 bases from V and 4 bases from J, with 14 bases between. This CDR3 comprises 13 residues. Germline V gene lookup returns CDR1 GTSNPN and CDR2 SVGIG (reference sequence). CDR3: CAWGLPLGYGYTF. CDR3 coding DNA: TGTGCCTGGGGACTTCCCCTCGGCTATGGCTACACCTTC.

On this clone itself: A read error may produce the germline difference seen at one junction end. The rearrangement links TRBV7-7 to TRBJ2-1; D possibly corresponds to TRBD2 (5 bases). CDR1 SSHAT and CDR2 FNYEAQ come from the germline V gene (reference sequence). This CDR3 region has 16 residues. CDR3 sequence reads: CASSLEGGSSYNEQFF. As DNA, the CDR3 is TGTGCTAGCAGCTTAGAAGGAGGCAGCTCCTACAATGAGCAGTTCTTC.

The chain couples TRBV18 to TRBJ1-5, with D unresolved. The ends were cut back, 2 bases at V and 2 bases at J, with 16 bases in the middle. The germline gives CDR1 KGHSH, CDR2 LQKENI. The CDR3 spans 17 residues. The CDR3 coding sequence is TGTGCCAGCTCACCAATTCGGACTCCCGGCGGCAATCAGCCCCAGCATTTT. Translation: CASSPIRTPGGNQPQHF.

The chain carries TRBV2 and TRBJ2-7; possibly TRBD1 for D (5 bases). V gave up 7 bases and J gave up 3 bases, with 16 bases separating them. The CDR3 extends over 14 amino acids. The germline gives CDR1 SNHLY, CDR2 FYNNEI. This CDR3 reads CASTQGVGYYEQYF. The CDR3 DNA reads as TGTGCCAGCACCCAAGGGGTGGGGTACTACGAGCAGTACTTC.

V usage is TRBV7-3 and J usage is TRBJ1-6; D is uncertain. The V gene's germline CDR1 is SGHTA and CDR2 FQGTGA. Trimming stripped 1 base from V and 7 bases from J, with 8 bases between. The CDR3 sequence is 14 residues long. The CDR3: CASSLNGNNSPLHF. CDR3 bases: TGTGCCAGCAGCTTAAATGGCAACAATTCACCCCTCCACTTT.

The chain has TRBV4-3 and TRBJ2-7; D is undetermined. Germline lookup yields CDR1 LGHNA and CDR2 YSLEER. CDR3 size: 14 residues. Trimming took 6 bases from V and 7 from J, leaving 19 bases between them. CDR3 amino acids: CASSPLTSIREQYF. In DNA form, the CDR3 reads TGCGCCAGCAGTCCACTAACCTCCATAAGGGAGCAGTACTTC.

The chain joins TRBV2 to TRBJ1-2, with a tentative D call TRBD1 (6 bases). Looked up from germline, CDR1 is SNHLY and CDR2 is FYNNEI. There are 14 residues in the CDR3. The germline V and J ends were trimmed by 6 bases and 1 base, with 12 bases remaining between them. The DNA for the CDR3 is TGTGCCAGCAGCCTCACAGGGAATAACTATGGCTACACCTTC. Its translation is CASSLTGNNYGYTF.

V gene TRBV5-5 combines with J gene TRBJ1-6; D may be TRBD1 (6 bases). Germline V CDR1 and CDR2: SGHKS, YYEKEE (reference sequence). Trimming cost V 6 bases and J 0 bases, with 10 bases left between them. The CDR3 extends over 15 amino acids. This chain's CDR3 is CASKDRFSYNSPLHF. The CDR3 coding sequence is TGTGCCAGCAAAGACAGGTTCTCCTATAATTCACCCCTCCACTTT.

The rearrangement joins TRBV30 to TRBJ1-5; a possible D gene is TRBD1 (6 bases). Germline V gives CDR1 GTSNPN, CDR2 SVGIG (reference sequence). The CDR3 sequence is 14 residues long. Deletions cut 5 bases from V and 2 bases from J, with 13 bases between. The CDR3 loop is CAWGRSGGNQPQHF. The CDR3 region has the DNA TGTGCCTGGGGCCGGTCAGGGGGCAATCAGCCCCAGCATTTT.

The J gene is TRBJ2-2, the V gene TRBV7-3; 14 nucleotides match TRBD2. Germline V gives CDR1 SGHTA, CDR2 FQGTGA. The CDR3 totals 15 residues. Germline trimming cut 5 bases from V and 6 bases from J; bases unmatched to any gene: 2. The CDR3 reads CASSPGLAGAGELFF. The CDR3 coding sequence is TGTGCCAGCAGCCCGGGACTAGCGGGGGCCGGGGAGCTGTTTTTT.

In DNA form, the CDR3 reads TGTGCCTGGGGGAGGAAGGCTTACGAGCAGTACTTC. Translation gives CAWGRKAYEQYF. The rearrangement links TRBV30 to TRBJ2-7; D might be TRBD2 (6 bases). Between the trimmed V and J ends, which lost 5 bases and 4 bases, there was a span of 12 bases. This CDR3 is 12 amino acids long. The germline gives CDR1 GTSNPN, CDR2 SVGIG (reference sequence).

This clone was observed a single time. V gene TRBV11-2 combines with J gene TRBJ2-5; perhaps TRBD1 as D (6 bases). The germline V and J ends were trimmed by 3 bases and 5 bases, with 19 bases remaining between them. The CDR3 consists of 16 residues. From germline, CDR1 is SGHAT and CDR2 FQNNGV. The CDR3 nucleotides are TGTGCCAGCAGCTTCGATGGGTGGGGGCGCCTGGAGACCCAGTACTTC. This sequence encodes CASSFDGWGRLETQYF.

The chain recombines TRBV2 with TRBJ1-1; TRBD1 matches at 7 bases. V was pared by 7 bases and J by 2 bases, with 4 bases of the junction left unmatched. Per germline, CDR1 SNHLY and CDR2 FYNNEI. The CDR3 is 13 residues long. Here the CDR3 DNA reads TGTGCCAGCAAAGGACAGGCCAACACTGAAGCTTTCTTT. The encoded protein is CASKGQANTEAFF. The entire variable domain, with the rest obtained from reference TRBV2 and TRBJ1-1, is as follows: EPEVTQTPSHQVTQMGQEVILRCVPISNHLYFYWYRQILGQKVEFLVSFYNNEISEKSEIFDDQFSVERPDGSNFTLKIRSTKLEDSAMYFCASKGQANTEAFFGQGTRLTVV.

The chain couples TRBV5-4 to TRBJ2-3; D may be TRBD1 or TRBD2 (5 bases each). Trimming stripped 3 bases from V and 4 bases from J, with 15 bases between. Germline V gene data show CDR1 as SGHNT and CDR2 as YYREEE (reference sequence). The CDR3 runs to 15 residues. CDR3 sequence reads: CASSSDGGGSDTQYF. CDR3 nucleotides: TGTGCCAGCAGCTCGGATGGGGGTGGGTCAGATACGCAGTATTTT.

This chain uses TRBV28 with TRBJ1-2; D not resolved. The CDR3 sequence is 17 residues long. Germline lookup yields CDR1 MDHEN and CDR2 SYDVKM. V was pared by 4 bases and J by 1 base, with 19 bases between. The CDR3: CASSSPGPTRGNYGYTF. The CDR3 bases are TGTGCCAGCAGTTCCCCCGGCCCTACTCGGGGTAACTATGGCTACACCTTC.

The sample holds one count of this clone. V is TRBV19 and J is TRBJ2-5; TRBD1 aligns across 7 bases. V shed 4 bases and J 5 bases; nucleotides not matched to a gene: 10. From germline, CDR1 is LNHDA and CDR2 SQIVND (reference sequence). This CDR3 contains 15 residues. This chain's CDR3 is CASSTKTGKWETQYF. CDR3 DNA sequence: TGTGCCAGTAGTACAAAGACAGGGAAGTGGGAGACCCAGTACTTC.

V gene TRBV10-3 combines with J gene TRBJ1-6; D gene unclear. Germline CDR1 reads ENHRY; CDR2 reads SYGVKD. The V and J ends lost 2 bases and 7 bases respectively, with 12 bases between them. The CDR3 has 15 residues. DNA for the CDR3: TGTGCCATCAGTGAGGGCGGACTGATAAATTCACCCCTCCACTTT. As protein: CAISEGGLINSPLHF.

The chain is built from TRBV7-8 and TRBJ2-1; tentatively, D is TRBD2 (5 bases). Per the germline V gene, CDR1 is SGHVS and CDR2 is FQNEAQ. The CDR3 totals 12 residues. Trimming took off 5 bases at V and 15 bases at J, with 17 bases between the two ends. CDR3 bases: TGTGCCAGCAGCACCGACCGAGGGAGCCCGTTCTTC. This sequence encodes CASSTDRGSPFF.

V and J are TRBV21-1 and TRBJ2-7; the D call in the table, TRBD2, was not verified against the DNA. TRBV21-1 is a listed pseudogene. The CDR3 extends over 17 amino acids. The CDR3 here is CASSKPGAGAPGYEQYF. CDR3 nucleotide sequence: TGTGCCAGCAGCAAACCCGGAGCGGGAGCCCCGGGCTACGAGCAGTACTTC.

The chain carries TRBV11-2 and TRBJ2-3; D is unclear. The germline V and J ends were trimmed by 2 bases and 6 bases, with 15 bases remaining between them. CDR1 SGHAT and CDR2 FQNNGV come from the germline V gene. The CDR3 loop spans 15 amino acids. The CDR3 protein is CASSLQRALGDTQYF. CDR3 DNA sequence: TGTGCCAGCAGCTTACAGAGAGCCTTAGGGGATACGCAGTATTTT. The full variable domain, completed using reference TRBV11-2 and TRBJ2-3, is EAGVAQSPRYKIIEKRQSVAFWCNPISGHATLYWYQQILGQGPKLLIQFQNNGVVDDSQLPKDRFSAERLKGVDSTLKIQPAKLEDSAVYLCASSLQRALGDTQYFGPGTRLTVL.

Note on this clone: The same CDR3 is also encoded by other DNA sequences in this sample. The chain has TRBV2 and TRBJ2-7, with D unclear. This CDR3 region has 13 residues. Germline values: CDR1 SNHLY, CDR2 FYNNEI. The V end lost 3 bases, the J end lost 7 bases, and 13 bases lay between the germline ends. This chain's CDR3 is CASSELGLGEQYF. The CDR3 DNA reads TGTGCCAGCAGTGAGCTGGGGTTAGGAGAGCAGTACTTC.

This rearrangement joins TRBV28 to TRBJ1-5; 7 bases are shared with TRBD1. V gave up 5 bases and J gave up 4 bases; unmatched junction bases: 5. Per the germline V gene, CDR1 is MDHEN and CDR2 is SYDVKM. This CDR3 has 14 residues. This CDR3 reads CASSAGTENQPQHF. CDR3 coding DNA: TGTGCCAGCAGTGCCGGGACAGAGAATCAGCCCCAGCATTTT.

The chain employs TRBV5-1 and TRBJ2-6; perhaps TRBD2 as D (5 bases). CDR1 and CDR2 from the germline V gene are SGHRS and YFSETQ. The CDR3 is made up of 14 amino acids. The ends were cut back, 4 bases at V and 4 bases at J, with 9 bases in the middle. CDR3 protein: CASSGSGGANVLTF. Written as DNA, the CDR3 is TGCGCCAGCAGCGGGAGTGGCGGGGCCAACGTCCTGACTTTC. The complete variable domain, with remaining parts taken from reference TRBV5-1 and TRBJ2-6, reads KAGVTQTPRYLIKTRGQQVTLSCSPISGHRSVSWYQQTPGQGLQFLFEYFSETQRNKGNFPGRFSGRQFSNSRSEMNVSTLELGDSALYLCASSGSGGANVLTFGAGSRLTVL.

V usage is TRBV10-3 and J usage is TRBJ2-2; TRBD2 matches 13 bases. Germline CDR1 ENHRY, CDR2 SYGVKD. Trimming cost V 10 bases and J 3 bases; bases outside gene matches: 14. There are 18 residues in the CDR3. The CDR3 here is CASRGLAGYVVDTGELFF. The DNA of the CDR3 is TGTGCCAGCCGGGGACTAGCGGGGTACGTTGTTGACACCGGGGAGCTGTTTTTT.